Sequencing of this TCR beta chain was carried out in a study of T cell responses to AZD1222 COVID-19 vaccine. Some clones are missing from TCRdb's copy, which holds only in-frame ones; the method was immunoSEQ multiplex PCR. The sample shows about 150,000 clones, around 95% of them seen only once. To note about this clone: Its matching antigen is unknown.

Trimming took 3 bases from V and 3 from J; bases not matched to a gene: 3. This CDR3 contains 15 residues. Germline CDR1 and CDR2: MRHNA and SNTAGT. Study-wide points: Seropositivity was recorded at baseline in only a handful of AZD1222 recipients.

The genes are TRBV6-4 and TRBJ2-1, with TRBD2 matching 9 bases. This TCR was recovered from an adult in good health. The sample here was peripheral blood, taken on day 0 of AZD1222 vaccination. This chain's CDR3 is CASSESSGDYNEQFF. The DNA for the CDR3 is TGTGCCAGCAGTGAGTCTAGCGGGGACTACAATGAGCAGTTCTTC.